The clone carrying this T cell receptor beta chain was seen many times. This entry comes from a study of regulatory T cells in long-lasting Graves disease. Time point specified: persistent/refractory GD, antithyroid drugs over 5 years with positive TRAb. PBMCs were the source of the RNA used for TCR sequencing. Investigators prepared the TCR beta libraries by applying iRepertoire HTBI primers and Arm-PCR of CDR3 regions. TCRdb re-called the multiplex PCR reads through MiXCR, storing one row per CDR3 protein. The sample carries about 470,000 distinct CDR3 sequences, around 21% recorded once. The sequence came from a female donor with Graves disease. The sequencing used peripheral blood mononuclear cells (PBMCs), collected when the disease was refractory, from a patient treated with antithyroid drugs.

The CDR3 DNA follows: TGTGCCAGCGGATGGAACAGGGCCGGCTACACCTTC. Protein sequence: CASGWNRAGYTF. This chain joins TRBV6-1 and TRBJ1-2; tentatively, D is TRBD1 (6 bases). With 8 bases removed from V and 8 bases from J, the gap between germline ends came to 15 bases. CDR3 size: 12 residues. CDR1 and CDR2 (germline): MNHNS, SASEGT.